This TCR beta chain emerged from a study of T cells expressing NK-cell markers. Study-level background: Among the eight sequenced donors, seven tested HCMV-seropositive and one tested seronegative.

One entry per CDR3 protein, without DNA, is what TCRdb gives after re-calling the 5' RACE reads. The sample has hundreds of thousands of distinct CDR3 sequences. This CDR3 spans 15 amino acids. Germline CDR1 and CDR2: MDHEN and SYDVKM. This clonotype was obtained from a woman between 18 and 70 years old in good health. The chain has TRBV28 and TRBJ1-2. Sequencing was done on a sample of blood T cells: a sorted CD56 or NKG2C T cell subset, CD4+ or CD8+ T cells, or bulk PBMC T cells (not recorded which). This CDR3 reads CASSFPHPTDYGYTF.